The 21 T cell receptor beta chains presented below share a single source sample, sequenced in a study of PD-1 blockade in classical Hodgkin lymphoma. Every single patient, without exception, relapsed after autologous stem cell transplantation, and brentuximab vedotin exposure varied. Repertoires were generated with immunoSEQ multiplex PCR, while TCRdb's copy carries only in-frame clones and drops some. Among approximately 100,000 clones listed, more than 85% were seen once. Specimen: peripheral blood mononuclear cells (PBMCs), collected before the second cycle of nivolumab. These receptors originate from a human donor with classical Hodgkin lymphoma.

The rearrangement links TRBV4-1 to TRBJ1-4; TRBD1 might be the D (6 bases). In germline, CDR1 is MGHRA, CDR2 YSYEKL. Trimming shortened V by 0 bases and J by 8 bases, and 16 bases separated the two germline ends. The CDR3 has 16 amino acids. The CDR3: CASSQDQGGAREKLFF. In DNA, the CDR3 is TGCGCCAGCAGCCAAGATCAAGGGGGTGCGAGGGAAAAACTGTTTTTT.

This rearrangement joins TRBV5-4 to TRBJ1-1; D not certain. V was clipped by 3 bases and J by 2 bases, with 8 bases between them. Germline V gives CDR1 SGHNT, CDR2 YYREEE (reference sequence). The CDR3 contains 13 residues. The CDR3 protein is CASSYSRNTEAFF. Written as DNA, the CDR3 is TGTGCCAGCAGCTACAGCAGAAACACTGAAGCTTTCTTT. Supplemented by reference TRBV5-4 and TRBJ1-1, the full variable domain reads ETGVTQSPTHLIKTRGQQVTLRCSSQSGHNTVSWYQQALGQGPQFIFQYYREEENGRGNFPPRFSGLQFPNYSSELNVNALELDDSALYLCASSYSRNTEAFFGQGTRLTVV.

J is TRBJ1-2 and V is TRBV6-5; possible D gene TRBD1, 6 bases. This CDR3 is 12 amino acids long. The ends were cut back, 2 bases at V and 7 bases at J, with 8 bases in the middle. Germline loops: CDR1 MNHEY, CDR2 SVGAGI. The CDR3 spells CASSYGTTGYTF. For the CDR3, the DNA is TGTGCCAGCAGTTACGGGACAACTGGCTACACCTTC.

The rearrangement links TRBV7-2 to TRBJ2-7; a possible D gene is TRBD2 (6 bases). The CDR3 totals 14 residues. The germline V and J ends were trimmed by 1 base and 7 bases, with 14 bases remaining between them. Germline loops: CDR1 SGHTA, CDR2 FQGNSA. In nucleotides, the CDR3 is TGTGCCAGCAGCTTAGGGGGACTTCAAGTGGAGCAGTACTTC. This sequence encodes CASSLGGLQVEQYF. Combining the CDR3 with reference TRBV7-2 and TRBJ2-7 gives the whole variable domain GAGVSQSPSNKVTEKGKDVELRCDPISGHTALYWYRQSLGQGLEFLIYFQGNSAPDKSGLPSDRFSAERTGGSVSTLTIQRTQQEDSAVYLCASSLGGLQVEQYFGPGTRLTVT.

The CDR3 bases are TGCGCCAGCAGCTTGTTGCCAGGGAGCACAGATACGCAGTATTTT. It translates to CASSLLPGSTDTQYF. V usage is TRBV5-1 and J usage is TRBJ2-3; TRBD1 might be the D (5 bases). This CDR3 comprises 15 residues. Germline assignment: CDR1 SGHRS and CDR2 YFSETQ. Trimming took off 1 base at V and 0 bases at J, with 9 bases between the two ends.

The J gene is TRBJ2-3, the V gene TRBV4-2; the match to TRBD2 covers 9 bases. The CDR3 has 17 amino acids. Germline V gene data show CDR1 as LGHNA and CDR2 as YNFKEQ. The J segment lost 2 bases and the V segment lost 4 bases, leaving 10 bases of the junction unmatched. Written as DNA, the CDR3 is TGTGCCAGCAGCCCCCTTGCGGGGGGGGCCTCCACAGATACGCAGTATTTT. Translating it yields CASSPLAGGASTDTQYF.

The CDR3 nucleotides are TGTGCCAGCAGCCAAGGGATGGGATGGGCCTACGAGCAGTACTTC. Translation: CASSQGMGWAYEQYF. The chain has TRBV14 and TRBJ2-7; D is undetermined. With 1 base removed from V and 2 bases from J, the gap between germline ends came to 12 bases. Germline values: CDR1 SGHDN, CDR2 FVKESK. The CDR3 sequence is 15 residues long.

This clone has just one count. DNA of the CDR3: TGCAGCGTTCCCAGGACTGACTACAATGAGCAGTTCTTC. This translates into CSVPRTDYNEQFF. This chain links TRBV29-1 with TRBJ2-1; weak D call: TRBD2 (5 bases). The germline CDR1 and CDR2 sequences are SQVTM and ANQGSEA. The CDR3 length is 13 residues. Trimming left V 5 bases short and J 3 bases short, with 11 bases between.

This clone is a singleton in its sample. The rearrangement uses TRBV2 and TRBJ2-2; D ambiguous. The germline gives CDR1 SNHLY, CDR2 FYNNEI. V was shortened by 2 bases and J by 4 bases, with 8 bases between the two germline ends. CDR3 length equals 14 residues. This CDR3 is CASSELTGTGELFF. The CDR3 DNA reads as TGTGCCAGCAGTGAATTGACGGGCACCGGGGAGCTGTTTTTT.

The V call is TRBV19, the J call TRBJ1-1; 7 nucleotides match TRBD1. In germline, CDR1 is LNHDA, CDR2 SQIVND (reference sequence). With V trimmed by 5 bases and J by 0 bases, 12 bases remained unmatched. This CDR3 has 17 amino acids. This CDR3 is CASSPFLGTEVNTEAFF. The CDR3 nucleotides read TGTGCCAGTAGTCCTTTCCTCGGGACAGAAGTGAACACTGAAGCTTTCTTT.

The rearrangement joins TRBV5-1 to TRBJ2-3; D is unresolved. The CDR3 length is 14 residues. The V end lost 0 bases, the J end lost 0 bases, and 5 bases lay between the germline ends. Per the germline V gene, CDR1 is SGHRS and CDR2 is YFSETQ. CDR3 residues: CASSLGASTDTQYF. The DNA of the CDR3 is TGCGCCAGCAGCTTGGGGGCTAGCACAGATACGCAGTATTTT. The complete variable domain, with remaining parts taken from reference TRBV5-1 and TRBJ2-3, reads KAGVTQTPRYLIKTRGQQVTLSCSPISGHRSVSWYQQTPGQGLQFLFEYFSETQRNKGNFPGRFSGRQFSNSRSEMNVSTLELGDSALYLCASSLGASTDTQYFGPGTRLTVL.

The V call is TRBV18, the J call TRBJ1-2, with D possibly being TRBD1 (6 bases). CDR1 KGHSH and CDR2 LQKENI come from the germline V gene. V was clipped by 3 bases and J by 6 bases, with 14 bases between them. The CDR3 loop spans 14 amino acids. The CDR3 reads CASSPTGGTHGYTF. DNA for the CDR3: TGTGCCAGCTCACCGACCGGGGGCACCCATGGCTACACCTTC.

This rearrangement joins TRBV28 to TRBJ1-2; 8 bases fit TRBD1. The V gene's germline CDR1 is MDHEN and CDR2 SYDVKM. V was pared by 11 bases and J by 6 bases, with 2 bases of the junction left unmatched. The length of the CDR3 is 10 residues. The DNA of the CDR3 is TGTGCCGCGGACAGGGATGGCTACACCTTC. This encodes CAADRDGYTF.

V gene TRBV28 combines with J gene TRBJ1-4; D gene ambiguous. CDR1 and CDR2 from the germline V gene are MDHEN and SYDVKM. The CDR3 runs 11 residues. Trimming stripped 9 bases from V and 8 bases from J, with 10 bases between. This CDR3 reads CARPSREKLFF. Written as DNA, the CDR3 is TGTGCCAGACCCAGCAGGGAAAAACTGTTTTTT. The whole variable domain, remainder taken from reference TRBV28 and TRBJ1-4, is DVKVTQSSRYLVKRTGEKVFLECVQDMDHENMFWYRQDPGLGLRLIYFSYDVKMKEKGDIPEGYSVSREKKERFSLILESASTNQTSMYLCARPSREKLFFGSGTQLSVL.

This chain uses TRBV5-1 with TRBJ2-5; D might be TRBD1 (6 bases). The ends were cut back, 1 base at V and 2 bases at J, with 12 bases in the middle. CDR3 length equals 15 residues. CDR1 SGHRS and CDR2 YFSETQ come from the germline V gene. CDR3 sequence (DNA): TGCGCCAGCAGCTTGACAGGGATTACACAAGAGACCCAGTACTTC. Translation: CASSLTGITQETQYF.

The CDR3 DNA is TGTGCCCGGGGACAGGGGAACGAGCAGTACTTC. This sequence encodes CARGQGNEQYF. This sequence joins TRBV30 and TRBJ2-7; TRBD1 matches 10 bases. In germline, CDR1 is GTSNPN, CDR2 SVGIG (reference sequence). This CDR3 comprises 11 residues. The V segment lost 8 bases and the J segment 5 bases; nucleotides outside the gene matches: 3.

The chain links TRBV19 to TRBJ2-1, with TRBD2 matching over 12 bases. The V segment lost 2 bases and the J segment 7 bases; nucleotides outside the gene matches: 3. Per the germline V gene, CDR1 is LNHDA and CDR2 is SQIVND (reference sequence). This CDR3 contains 15 residues. CDR3 sequence: CASSILAGGENEQFF. DNA of the CDR3: TGTGCCAGTAGTATACTAGCGGGGGGGGAGAATGAGCAGTTCTTC.

The gene calls are TRBV7-9 and TRBJ2-5; 12 nucleotides match TRBD2. The junction had 10 bases not matched to a gene; V was cut back by 5 bases and J by 6 bases. Germline-derived CDR1 and CDR2 are SEHNR and FQNEAQ (reference sequence). CDR3 length: 16 residues. As DNA, the CDR3 is TGTGCCAGCAGCGCCCGGACTAGCGGGATTGGGAAGACCCAGTACTTC. This translates into CASSARTSGIGKTQYF.

The V and J genes are TRBV19 and TRBJ1-5; possible D gene TRBD1, 6 bases. CDR1 and CDR2 (germline): LNHDA, SQIVND (reference sequence). V was shortened by 8 bases and J by 11 bases, with 28 bases between the two germline ends. The CDR3 extends over 16 amino acids. As DNA, the CDR3 is TGTGCCAGTTACCCCAGTAAGGGACTGCCCTACAGGGCCCAGCATTTT. Translation gives CASYPSKGLPYRAQHF.

This chain uses TRBV4-3 with TRBJ2-1, with D uncertain. The CDR3 is 14 amino acids. Between the trimmed V and J ends, which lost 1 base and 0 bases, there was a span of 4 bases. Looked up from germline, CDR1 is LGHNA and CDR2 is YSLEER. The CDR3 sequence is CASSQGSSYNEQFF. CDR3 bases: TGCGCCAGCAGCCAAGGAAGCTCCTACAATGAGCAGTTCTTC.

The V gene is TRBV5-6, the J gene TRBJ2-1, with TRBD2 matching over 8 bases. Germline-derived CDR1 and CDR2 are SGHDT and YYEEEE. V gave up 2 bases and J gave up 4 bases; unmatched junction bases: 2. This CDR3 comprises 14 residues. The CDR3 here is CASSFTSGYNEQFF. CDR3 bases: TGTGCCAGCAGCTTTACTAGCGGATACAATGAGCAGTTCTTC.